This section outlines one TCR beta chain sequence together with its context. Its antigen is still unknown. The sample belongs to a study of shared clonotypes between healthy human individuals. The study separated CD4+ cells into CD45RA+ naive and CD45RA-negative memory subsets. TCRdb's copy holds only in-frame clones and misses some; the assay was immunoSEQ multiplex PCR. Counted here are approximately 720,000 clones, about three quarters occurring once; the ten biggest clones make up about 2%. Germline V CDR1 and CDR2: SGHAT, FQNNGV. The V gene end was trimmed by 4 bases and the J gene end by 5 bases; junction bases not matched to a gene: 6. The CDR3 contains 15 residues. Broader study findings: Generally, naive subsets came out with larger estimated richness than memory subsets.

The specimen sequenced was memory CD4+ T cells sorted from blood. This sample's subset: CD45RA-negative fraction. This clonotype originated in a woman aged 25 to 39 in good health. The chain carries TRBV11-2 and TRBJ2-5; 11 bases line up with TRBD2. This CDR3 reads CASSSLAGDVETQYF. In DNA, the CDR3 is TGTGCCAGCAGCTCACTAGCGGGAGACGTCGAGACCCAGTACTTC.